What follows are 18 T cell receptor beta chains derived from one specimen sequenced in a study of patients and donors after allogeneic stem cell transplantation. TCRdb called the RT-PCR reads again in MiXCR, with one record for every CDR3 protein. Of 400,000 to 500,000 distinct CDR3 sequences in the sample, around 15% are singletons; the top ten hold 7% to 7.5%. The source material was blood, either unsorted or a sorted T cell fraction (not recorded which). All receptors come from a human donor who was either an allogeneic HSCT recipient or a stem cell or donor lymphocyte infusion donor (not recorded which). It is not recorded whose cells these are; they may come from a transplant donor.

The rearrangement links TRBV7-2 to TRBJ1-1; D perhaps matches TRBD1 (5 bases). Germline CDR1 and CDR2: SGHTA and FQGNSA. The CDR3 spans 16 residues. The germline V and J ends were trimmed by 4 bases and 10 bases, with 25 bases remaining between them. CDR3 region: CASSSQPWTGRGGAFF. CDR3 in DNA: TGTGCCAGCAGCTCACAACCGTGGACGGGGAGGGGAGGAGCTTTCTTT.

CDR3 protein: CASSRKRGRRGDTQYF. The CDR3 bases are TGTGCCAGCAGTCGAAAGAGGGGCAGGCGGGGGGATACGCAGTATTTT. This chain links TRBV6-1 with TRBJ2-3; 7 bases line up with TRBD2. V shed 5 bases, J shed 6 bases, and the junction held 14 bases outside the gene matches. Germline lookup yields CDR1 MNHNS and CDR2 SASEGT. The CDR3 has 16 amino acids.

The gene calls are TRBV7-9 and TRBJ2-7, with D possibly being TRBD1 (5 bases). Trimming pared 0 bases from V and 6 bases from J, leaving 12 bases between. The CDR3 consists of 14 residues. CDR1 and CDR2 (germline): SEHNR, FQNEAQ (reference sequence). As DNA, the CDR3 is TGTGCCAGCAGCTTAGCGCAGGGCAGAGGCGAGCAGTACTTC. Its protein is CASSLAQGRGEQYF.

The chain links TRBV4-1 to TRBJ2-1; D call uncertain. Germline CDR1 reads MGHRA; CDR2 reads YSYEKL. Trimming removed 1 base at V and 3 bases at J, with 10 bases between. This CDR3 has 15 amino acids. CDR3 loop: CASSQVPIFYNEQFF. CDR3 sequence (DNA): TGCGCCAGCAGCCAAGTCCCAATCTTCTACAATGAGCAGTTCTTC.

This clonotype has a handful of counts. The chain uses TRBV4-1 and TRBJ2-2, with TRBD2 matching over 9 bases. V was clipped by 0 bases and J by 6 bases; unmatched bases: 17. Germline V gene data show CDR1 as MGHRA and CDR2 as YSYEKL. This CDR3 comprises 20 residues. The CDR3 here is CASSQDRLAGGPWSSGELFF. CDR3 DNA sequence: TGCGCCAGCAGCCAAGATCGGTTGGCGGGAGGGCCCTGGAGTTCCGGGGAGCTGTTTTTT.

This clonotype came up a few times. This chain connects TRBV4-1 to TRBJ1-3; D perhaps matches TRBD1 (5 bases). This CDR3 region has 16 residues. Germline-derived CDR1 and CDR2 are MGHRA and YSYEKL. Trimming took off 1 base at V and 2 bases at J, with 12 bases between the two ends. CDR3 DNA sequence: TGCGCCAGCAGCCAAGGAGGAGGGGAAGCTGGAAACACCATATATTTT. Translation gives CASSQGGGEAGNTIYF.

The chain joins TRBV4-2 to TRBJ2-5, with 13 bases lining up with TRBD2. The germline V gene has CDR1 LGHNA and CDR2 YNFKEQ. The CDR3 is 18 residues long. With V trimmed by 0 bases and J by 2 bases, 6 bases remained unmatched. The CDR3 DNA reads as TGTGCCAGCAGCCAAGATCTCCGGACTAGCGGGGGACAAGAGACCCAGTACTTC. It codes for CASSQDLRTSGGQETQYF.

The V and J genes are TRBV5-1 and TRBJ2-1; 7 positions agree with TRBD1. Germline V gene data show CDR1 as SGHRS and CDR2 as YFSETQ. The CDR3 is 14 amino acids. The V and J ends lost 0 bases and 8 bases, in that order; junction bases with no gene match: 5. The CDR3 loop is CASSLAGQAHEQFF. CDR3 coding DNA: TGCGCCAGCAGCTTGGCAGGACAGGCCCATGAGCAGTTCTTC.

This clonotype was detected once. The gene calls are TRBV25-1 and TRBJ2-2, with 10 bases fitting TRBD1. This CDR3 spans 16 amino acids. CDR1 and CDR2 (germline): MGHDK, SYGVNS. J lost 6 bases, V lost 5 bases, and 9 bases had no gene match. The CDR3 DNA sequence: TGTGCCAGCAGTCCCTCCGGGACAGGGGAGTCCGGGGAGCTGTTTTTT. Its protein is CASSPSGTGESGELFF.

This clonotype was recorded at least ten times. The chain employs TRBV12-3 or TRBV12-4 and TRBJ1-5, with TRBD1 as a possible D gene (5 bases). The length of the CDR3 is 14 residues. V lost 5 bases and J 4 bases, leaving 12 bases between the germline ends. The CDR3 DNA reads as TGTGCCAGCAGTCCTCGACAGCCTAATCAGCCCCAGCATTTT. This codes for CASSPRQPNQPQHF.

V and J are TRBV3-1 and TRBJ2-7; D perhaps matches TRBD1 (5 bases). This CDR3 comprises 14 residues. The V and J ends lost 2 bases and 2 bases respectively, with 10 bases between them. CDR1 LGHDT and CDR2 YNNKEL come from the germline V gene (reference sequence). The CDR3 here is CASSQRQGTYEQYF. The CDR3 DNA follows: TGTGCCAGCAGCCAAAGGCAGGGCACCTACGAGCAGTACTTC.

This clonotype has just a few counts. This chain links TRBV5-1 with TRBJ2-1; D may correspond to TRBD1 or TRBD2 (5 bases each). The CDR3 is made up of 14 amino acids. Germline V gene data show CDR1 as SGHRS and CDR2 as YFSETQ. Trimming took 4 bases from V and 9 from J, leaving 17 bases between them. The CDR3 DNA follows: TGCGCCAGCAGCCGGGACCCGGGCCTTGGTGAGCAGTTCTTC. Amino acids: CASSRDPGLGEQFF.

This clonotype was seen a few times. The V call is TRBV7-2, the J call TRBJ1-2; unclear D gene. This CDR3 has 14 amino acids. Trimming left V 5 bases short and J 8 bases short, with 18 bases between. Germline-derived CDR1 and CDR2 are SGHTA and FQGNSA. The CDR3 bases are TGTGCCAGCAGCGCCAGGTCCCCTCGAAAGGGCTACACCTTC. Its protein is CASSARSPRKGYTF. Looking up the rest from reference TRBV7-2 and TRBJ1-2 gives the full variable domain: GAGVSQSPSNKVTEKGKDVELRCDPISGHTALYWYRQSLGQGLEFLIYFQGNSAPDKSGLPSDRFSAERTGGSVSTLTIQRTQQEDSAVYLCASSARSPRKGYTFGSGTRLTVV.

The rearrangement uses TRBV24-1 and TRBJ2-1; 15 nucleotides align to TRBD2. CDR3 length: 21 amino acids. V shed 1 base and J 0 bases; nucleotides not matched to a gene: 9. Germline V CDR1 and CDR2: KGHDR, SFDVKD. For the CDR3, the DNA is TGTGCCACCAGTGATTTTACCGGACTAGCGGGAGGGCGCAGCTCCTACAATGAGCAGTTCTTC. This sequence encodes CATSDFTGLAGGRSSYNEQFF.

This clonotype was counted at least ten times. This chain links TRBV6-1 with TRBJ2-7, with 10 bases identical to TRBD2. Germline CDR1 is MNHNS and CDR2 is SASEGT. Trimming took 7 bases from V and 6 from J; bases not matched to a gene: 9. This CDR3 is 14 amino acids long. In DNA, the CDR3 is TGTGCCAGCATGATCACCGGGACTAGCGCCGAGCAGTACTTC. This gives the protein CASMITGTSAEQYF.

The V gene is TRBV5-5, the J gene TRBJ2-1; 10 nucleotides line up with TRBD2. In germline, CDR1 is SGHKS, CDR2 YYEKEE (reference sequence). This CDR3 spans 15 amino acids. V lost 1 base and J lost 7; bases outside the gene matches: 5. CDR3 DNA: TGTGCCAGCAGCTTGACTAGCGGGATTCGTAATGAGCAGTTCTTC. This gives the protein CASSLTSGIRNEQFF.

This clonotype has just a few counts. The J gene is TRBJ1-5, the V gene TRBV3-1, with D perhaps matching TRBD1 (5 bases). V lost 5 bases, J lost 4 bases, and 18 bases lay in between. The CDR3 extends over 16 amino acids. In germline, CDR1 is LGHDT, CDR2 YNNKEL (reference sequence). The CDR3: CASSNRQKGWNQPQHF. CDR3 bases: TGTGCCAGCAGCAACCGACAGAAGGGGTGGAATCAGCCCCAGCATTTT.

The chain joins TRBV7-6 to TRBJ2-5; no clear D. Germline V CDR1 and CDR2: SGHVS, FNYEAQ. V was clipped by 3 bases and J by 4 bases, with 9 bases between them. The CDR3 covers 13 residues. This CDR3 reads CASSLYPRETQYF. The CDR3 DNA follows: TGTGCCAGCAGCTTGTACCCCAGAGAGACCCAGTACTTC. Based on the CDR3 plus reference TRBV7-6 and TRBJ2-5, the full variable domain is GAGVSQSPRYKVTKRGQDVALRCDPISGHVSLYWYRQALGQGPEFLTYFNYEAQQDKSGLPNDRFSAERPEGSISTLTIQRTEQRDSAMYRCASSLYPRETQYFGPGTRLLVL.